The clone carrying this T cell receptor (beta chain) was seen a single time. Losses at the gene ends were 6 bases for V and 2 bases for J; bases not matched to a gene: 8. This CDR3 region has 15 residues. Germline lookup yields CDR1 MRHNA and CDR2 SNTAGT. This sample is part of a study of blood T cell repertoires in COVID-19. Clones were sequenced by immunoSEQ multiplex PCR, and TCRdb holds only the in-frame ones, with some missing. Of 140,000 or so clones listed, 80% to 90% are singletons. The sequenced material came from peripheral blood. The chain has TRBV6-4 and TRBJ2-5, with TRBD2 matching 8 bases. The receptor's source is a woman aged 50 to 65 with acute or convalescent COVID-19. CDR3: CASSQTSGPQETQYF. CDR3 DNA: TGTGCCAGCAGCCAAACTAGCGGACCACAAGAGACCCAGTACTTC.